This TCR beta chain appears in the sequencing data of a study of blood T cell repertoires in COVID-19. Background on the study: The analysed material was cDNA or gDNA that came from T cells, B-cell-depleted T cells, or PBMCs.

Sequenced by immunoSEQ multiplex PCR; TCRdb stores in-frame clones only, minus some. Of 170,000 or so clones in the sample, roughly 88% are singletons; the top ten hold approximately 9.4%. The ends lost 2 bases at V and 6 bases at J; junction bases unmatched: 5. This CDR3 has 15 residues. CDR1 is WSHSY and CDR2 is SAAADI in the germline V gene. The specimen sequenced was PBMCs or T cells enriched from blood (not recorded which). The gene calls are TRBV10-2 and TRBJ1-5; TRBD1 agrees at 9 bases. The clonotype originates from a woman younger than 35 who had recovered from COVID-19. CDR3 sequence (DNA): TGCGCCAGCAGTGAGGTGGGACAGGGTAGTCAGCCCCAGCATTTT. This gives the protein CASSEVGQGSQPQHF.